The rows below give T cell receptor beta chains drawn from one sample of a study of cytomegalovirus exposure and HLA in healthy donors. Assay: immunoSEQ multiplex PCR; the TCRdb copy retains only in-frame clones and omits some. The table lists a few hundred thousand clones, roughly 88% of them singletons. What was sequenced was PBMCs. These receptors all come from a man aged 30 to 39 in good health and CMV-seronegative. Each CDR3 is given with its conserved first and last residue. D genes are given only for firm matches. For some rows the clone size is stated as once, few or many, or as a class when expanded; others skip it.

abundance: once
d_gene: TRBD1
v_gene: TRBV18
j_gene: TRBJ1-2
CDR3aa: CASSPDRANGYTF
CDR3nt: TGTGCCAGCTCACCGGACAGGGCGAATGGCTACACCTTC

abundance: NA
d_gene: NA
v_gene: TRBV9
j_gene: TRBJ1-1
CDR3aa: CASSVKTGGGNTEAFF
CDR3nt: TGTGCCAGCAGCGTCAAAACGGGGGGAGGGAACACTGAAGCTTTCTTT

abundance: NA
d_gene: NA
v_gene: TRBV18
j_gene: TRBJ1-1
CDR3aa: CASSPLRSTGEAFF
CDR3nt: TGTGCCAGCTCACCTCTTAGGTCGACAGGAGAAGCTTTCTTT

abundance: NA
d_gene: TRBD1
v_gene: TRBV10-3
j_gene: TRBJ1-4
CDR3aa: CAISDGQGGEKLFF
CDR3nt: TGTGCCATCAGTGACGGACAGGGGGGTGAAAAACTGTTTTTT

abundance: few
d_gene: NA
v_gene: TRBV9
j_gene: TRBJ1-6
CDR3aa: CASSARTDVLSPLHF
CDR3nt: TGTGCCAGCAGCGCCCGCACTGATGTGTTATCACCCCTCCACTTT

abundance: NA
d_gene: NA
v_gene: TRBV12-5
j_gene: TRBJ1-5
CDR3aa: CASGLSQAFNQPQHF
CDR3nt: TGTGCTAGTGGTTTGTCACAGGCGTTCAATCAGCCCCAGCATTTT

abundance: NA
d_gene: NA
v_gene: TRBV15
j_gene: TRBJ2-7
CDR3aa: CATSRGGDGTYEQYF
CDR3nt: TGTGCCACCAGCAGAGGAGGAGACGGTACCTACGAGCAGTACTTC

abundance: NA
d_gene: TRBD1
v_gene: TRBV10-3
j_gene: TRBJ2-3
CDR3aa: CAISGGTGIDTQYF
CDR3nt: TGTGCCATCAGTGGAGGGACAGGGATAGATACGCAGTATTTT

abundance: few
d_gene: TRBD1
v_gene: TRBV14
j_gene: TRBJ1-6
CDR3aa: CASSRWTGANSPLHF
CDR3nt: TGTGCCAGCAGCCGATGGACAGGGGCTAATTCACCCCTCCACTTT

abundance: NA
d_gene: NA
v_gene: TRBV6-4
j_gene: TRBJ2-1
CDR3aa: CASSVLSGNEQFF
CDR3nt: TGTGCCAGCAGTGTGCTCTCAGGGAATGAGCAGTTCTTC

abundance: once
d_gene: TRBD2
v_gene: TRBV5-6
j_gene: TRBJ2-3
CDR3aa: CASSLPGLAEDTQYF
CDR3nt: TGTGCCAGCAGCCTGCCGGGACTAGCAGAGGATACGCAGTATTTT

abundance: NA
d_gene: NA
v_gene: TRBV6-5
j_gene: TRBJ1-1
CDR3aa: CASSYAMNTEAFF
CDR3nt: TGTGCCAGCAGTTACGCTATGAACACTGAAGCTTTCTTT

abundance: NA
d_gene: TRBD1
v_gene: TRBV7-8
j_gene: TRBJ1-2
CDR3aa: CASSLTGAYGYTF
CDR3nt: TGTGCCAGCAGCCTGACAGGGGCCTATGGCTACACCTTC

abundance: NA
d_gene: TRBD1
v_gene: TRBV4-3
j_gene: TRBJ2-7
CDR3aa: CASSQDQGAAYEQYF
CDR3nt: TGCGCCAGCAGCCAAGATCAGGGGGCCGCCTACGAGCAGTACTTC

abundance: NA
d_gene: NA
v_gene: TRBV4-1
j_gene: TRBJ2-1
CDR3aa: CASSQGSFHEQFF
CDR3nt: TGCGCCAGCAGCCAAGGTAGTTTTCATGAGCAGTTCTTC

abundance: NA
d_gene: NA
v_gene: TRBV4-3
j_gene: TRBJ2-2
CDR3aa: CASSQDLGGVLIPGELFF
CDR3nt: TGCGCCAGCAGCCAAGATCTAGGAGGGGTCTTGATCCCCGGGGAGCTGTTTTTT

abundance: NA
d_gene: NA
v_gene: TRBV7-6
j_gene: TRBJ1-6
CDR3aa: CASSLSQQGSSPLHF
CDR3nt: TGTGCCAGCAGCTTGTCCCAACAGGGAAGCTCACCCCTCCACTTT

abundance: NA
d_gene: NA
v_gene: TRBV6-1
j_gene: TRBJ2-1
CDR3aa: CASTQGFNEQFF
CDR3nt: TGTGCCAGCACACAGGGATTCAATGAGCAGTTCTTC

abundance: NA
d_gene: NA
v_gene: TRBV7-6
j_gene: TRBJ2-7
CDR3aa: CASSLRGGNYEQYF
CDR3nt: TGTGCCAGCAGCTTACGAGGGGGTAACTACGAGCAGTACTTC

abundance: NA
d_gene: NA
v_gene: TRBV18
j_gene: TRBJ2-5
CDR3aa: CASSLSGTRTFETQYF
CDR3nt: TGTGCCAGCTCACTGTCCGGGACACGGACGTTCGAGACCCAGTACTTC

abundance: NA
d_gene: TRBD1
v_gene: TRBV2
j_gene: TRBJ2-5
CDR3aa: CASSVGQEDVWQETQYF
CDR3nt: TGTGCCAGCAGTGTTGGACAGGAGGACGTTTGGCAGGAGACCCAGTACTTC

abundance: NA
d_gene: NA
v_gene: TRBV4-3
j_gene: TRBJ2-1
CDR3aa: CASSPGTAGEMFQFF
CDR3nt: TGCGCCAGCAGCCCGGGTACGGCCGGCGAAATGTTTCAGTTCTTC

abundance: few
d_gene: NA
v_gene: TRBV11-2
j_gene: TRBJ1-2
CDR3aa: CASSSTANYGYTF
CDR3nt: TGTGCCAGCAGCTCCACAGCTAACTATGGCTACACCTTC

abundance: NA
d_gene: TRBD1
v_gene: TRBV2
j_gene: TRBJ1-1
CDR3aa: CASSEDWAGGKMNTEAFF
CDR3nt: TGTGCCAGCAGTGAAGATTGGGCAGGGGGGAAGATGAACACTGAAGCTTTCTTT

abundance: once
d_gene: TRBD1
v_gene: TRBV23-1
j_gene: TRBJ1-5
CDR3aa: CASSQSQDREGHQPQHF
CDR3nt: TGCGCCAGCAGTCAATCCCAGGACAGGGAGGGCCATCAGCCCCAGCATTTT

abundance: NA
d_gene: TRBD2
v_gene: TRBV4-1
j_gene: TRBJ2-5
CDR3aa: CASSLPDGGLAGAPKETQYF
CDR3nt: TGCGCCAGCAGCCTACCAGATGGGGGACTAGCGGGGGCTCCCAAAGAGACCCAGTACTTC

abundance: NA
d_gene: TRBD1
v_gene: TRBV2
j_gene: TRBJ2-1
CDR3aa: CASRQGGGNEQFF
CDR3nt: TGTGCCAGCCGACAGGGGGGTGGCAATGAGCAGTTCTTC

abundance: few
d_gene: TRBD1
v_gene: TRBV19
j_gene: TRBJ1-2
CDR3aa: CASSFLGTVYGYTF
CDR3nt: TGTGCCAGTAGTTTCCTCGGGACAGTTTATGGCTACACCTTC

abundance: NA
d_gene: NA
v_gene: TRBV6-1
j_gene: TRBJ1-1
CDR3aa: CASSEVGEGTEAFF
CDR3nt: TGTGCCAGCAGTGAAGTGGGGGAGGGGACTGAAGCTTTCTTT

abundance: NA
d_gene: TRBD1
v_gene: TRBV6-5
j_gene: TRBJ2-7
CDR3aa: CASSYETGNHEQYF
CDR3nt: TGTGCCAGCAGTTACGAGACAGGGAACCACGAGCAGTACTTC

abundance: NA
d_gene: TRBD1
v_gene: TRBV14
j_gene: TRBJ2-2
CDR3aa: CASSQVGQGETGELFF
CDR3nt: TGTGCCAGCAGCCAAGTGGGACAGGGAGAGACCGGGGAGCTGTTTTTT

abundance: NA
d_gene: TRBD2
v_gene: TRBV27
j_gene: TRBJ2-7
CDR3aa: CASSLLVSGGTYEQYF
CDR3nt: TGTGCCAGCAGTCTCTTGGTTAGCGGGGGGACCTACGAGCAGTACTTC

abundance: once
d_gene: NA
v_gene: TRBV9
j_gene: TRBJ2-7
CDR3aa: CASSVDEGYYEQYF
CDR3nt: TGTGCCAGCAGCGTAGACGAGGGTTACTACGAGCAGTACTTC

abundance: once
d_gene: NA
v_gene: TRBV14
j_gene: TRBJ1-1
CDR3aa: CASSQDWGRFAEAFF
CDR3nt: TGTGCCAGCAGCCAAGATTGGGGGCGGTTCGCTGAAGCTTTCTTT

abundance: NA
d_gene: TRBD1
v_gene: TRBV7-2
j_gene: TRBJ1-1
CDR3aa: CASSLGGTGRGAEAFF
CDR3nt: TGTGCCAGCAGCTTAGGCGGGACAGGGAGGGGTGCTGAAGCTTTCTTT

abundance: NA
d_gene: NA
v_gene: TRBV10-2
j_gene: TRBJ1-1
CDR3aa: CASSESRDTEAFF
CDR3nt: TGCGCCAGCAGTGAGTCGCGGGACACTGAAGCTTTCTTT

abundance: NA
d_gene: TRBD1
v_gene: TRBV2
j_gene: TRBJ1-3
CDR3aa: CASRGQGTNTIYF
CDR3nt: TGTGCCAGCAGGGGACAGGGGACCAACACCATATATTTT

abundance: NA
d_gene: TRBD2
v_gene: TRBV6-5
j_gene: TRBJ2-7
CDR3aa: CASSLTSGGPYEQYF
CDR3nt: TGTGCCAGCAGCCTTACTAGCGGGGGGCCCTACGAGCAGTACTTC

abundance: once
d_gene: NA
v_gene: TRBV29-1
j_gene: TRBJ2-5
CDR3aa: CSTREPGETQYF
CDR3nt: TGCAGCACTCGAGAGCCCGGGGAGACCCAGTACTTC

abundance: NA
d_gene: NA
v_gene: TRBV14
j_gene: TRBJ2-5
CDR3aa: CASSQVSGSRAQETQYF
CDR3nt: TGTGCCAGCAGCCAAGTGTCGGGGAGCCGGGCCCAAGAGACCCAGTACTTC

abundance: NA
d_gene: TRBD1
v_gene: TRBV5-3
j_gene: TRBJ1-1
CDR3aa: CASTGQGPEAFF
CDR3nt: TGTGCCAGCACCGGACAGGGACCAGAAGCTTTCTTT

abundance: once
d_gene: NA
v_gene: TRBV27
j_gene: TRBJ2-7
CDR3aa: CASSMTRDTSYEQYF
CDR3nt: TGTGCCAGCAGTATGACCCGGGACACCTCCTACGAGCAGTACTTC

abundance: NA
d_gene: NA
v_gene: TRBV19
j_gene: TRBJ1-6
CDR3aa: CASTSGSGLGSLHF
CDR3nt: TGTGCCAGTACATCGGGCAGCGGCCTAGGTAGCCTCCACTTT

abundance: NA
d_gene: TRBD1
v_gene: TRBV4-1
j_gene: TRBJ2-1
CDR3aa: CASNLVGDRLSNEQFF
CDR3nt: TGCGCCAGCAATCTTGTAGGGGACAGGCTTAGTAATGAGCAGTTCTTC

abundance: NA
d_gene: NA
v_gene: TRBV2
j_gene: TRBJ1-4
CDR3aa: CASTAAPSATNEKLFF
CDR3nt: TGTGCCAGCACTGCTGCACCCTCGGCAACTAATGAAAAACTGTTTTTT

abundance: NA
d_gene: TRBD1
v_gene: TRBV27
j_gene: TRBJ1-2
CDR3aa: CASSFSGTGVVGYTF
CDR3nt: TGTGCCAGCAGTTTTTCCGGGACAGGGGTTGTTGGCTACACCTTC

abundance: NA
d_gene: NA
v_gene: TRBV27
j_gene: TRBJ1-6
CDR3aa: CASSLWTGSGDNSPLHF
CDR3nt: TGTGCCAGCAGCCTGTGGACGGGGAGTGGAGATAATTCACCCCTCCACTTT

abundance: NA
d_gene: TRBD1
v_gene: TRBV6-6
j_gene: TRBJ2-7
CDR3aa: CASSQPDRVQYF
CDR3nt: TGTGCCAGCAGCCAACCGGACAGGGTACAGTACTTC

abundance: NA
d_gene: TRBD1
v_gene: TRBV10-1
j_gene: TRBJ2-2
CDR3aa: CASSERTGGTGELFF
CDR3nt: TGCGCCAGCAGTGAGAGAACAGGGGGCACCGGGGAGCTGTTTTTT